The TCR beta chain under discussion was sequenced for a study of cytomegalovirus exposure and HLA in healthy donors. Study conclusions and caveats: Through in vitro validation, three CMV-associated chains were shown to be specific for CMV antigens. Some 150 TCR beta chains were listed as cytomegalovirus-associated.

The primer mix had 60 Vbeta and 13 Jbeta primers. Produced via immunoSEQ multiplex PCR; TCRdb's table is partial and in-frame only. The profile shows 180,000 or so clones, 75% to 90% of them singletons. The CDR3 length is 14 residues. Trimming shortened V by 7 bases and J by 0 bases, and 12 bases separated the two germline ends. Germline assignment: CDR1 SNHLY and CDR2 FYNNEI. Concerning this clone: The target antigen is unknown.

The chain combines TRBV2 with TRBJ2-5; D is unresolved. The sample taken for sequencing was PBMCs. This clonotype was sampled from a man between 18 and 29 years old in good health and CMV-seropositive. The CDR3 protein is CASKPDTYQETQYF. The CDR3 nucleotides read TGTGCCAGCAAGCCCGATACGTACCAAGAGACCCAGTACTTC.